A selection of T cell receptor beta chains follows, all from one sample in a study of OX40 agonist ivuxolimab in advanced cancers. Sequenced by immunoSEQ multiplex PCR; TCRdb stores in-frame clones only, minus some. The table has roughly 56,000 clones, roughly four fifths seen once. The sample here was CD4+ or CD8+ T cells sorted from blood, taken in a trial of the OX40 agonist ivuxolimab. The receptors shown here come from an adult with an advanced solid tumor such as melanoma, head and neck, liver or kidney cancer. CDR3s include the opening cysteine and the closing phenylalanine or tryptophan. The D gene is left open where the match is weak. Clone size appears in some rows only: once, few, many, or a class for an expanded clone.

CDR3 | DNA | D | V | size | J
CASSGNRVETQYF | TGTGCCAGCAGCGGTAACAGGGTGGAGACCCAGTACTTC | - | TRBV7-2 | - | TRBJ2-5
CASSLGIYEQYF | TGTGCCAGCAGCTTGGGGATCTACGAGCAGTACTTC | - | TRBV5-6 | once | TRBJ2-7
CAWSLQGGSGETQYF | TGTGCCTGGAGTCTACAGGGGGGGAGTGGGGAGACCCAGTACTTC | - | TRBV30 | - | TRBJ2-5
CARSLVQKINQPQHF | TGTGCCAGAAGCTTGGTACAGAAAATAAATCAGCCCCAGCATTTT | - | TRBV5-3 | - | TRBJ1-5
CASSSGQGHEQYF | TGTGCCAGCAGCTCCGGACAGGGCCACGAGCAGTACTTC | TRBD1 | TRBV7-9 | - | TRBJ2-7
CAWSRPPLAGGLRASTDTQYF | TGTGCCTGGAGTAGACCCCCTCTAGCGGGGGGCCTAAGAGCTAGCACAGATACGCAGTATTTT | TRBD2 | TRBV30 | - | TRBJ2-3
CASSYGTGAKNIQYF | TGTGCCAGCAGTTACGGGACAGGGGCCAAAAACATTCAGTACTTC | TRBD1 | TRBV6-6 | - | TRBJ2-4
CASSADRDTQYF | TGTGCCAGCAGTGCCGACAGGGATACGCAGTATTTT | - | TRBV6-6 | - | TRBJ2-3
CATVVGGTSYNEQFF | TGTGCCACCGTGGTTGGGGGTACCTCCTACAATGAGCAGTTCTTC | - | TRBV15 | - | TRBJ2-1
CASSPRGGNSPLHF | TGTGCCAGCAGCCCACGGGGTGGGAATTCACCCCTCCACTTT | - | TRBV7-2 | - | TRBJ1-6
CASSEQGMNTEAFF | TGTGCCAGCAGTGAACAGGGAATGAACACTGAAGCTTTCTTT | - | TRBV2 | - | TRBJ1-1
CASSLEGSYEQYF | TGTGCCAGCAGCTTGGAGGGCTCCTACGAGCAGTACTTC | - | TRBV5-5 | - | TRBJ2-7
CASSMDRVEGNTIYF | TGTGCCAGCAGTATGGACAGGGTCGAGGGAAACACCATATATTTT | TRBD1 | TRBV7-2 | - | TRBJ1-3
CASSPPSGQETQYF | TGTGCCAGCAGCCCTCCCAGCGGGCAAGAGACCCAGTACTTC | - | TRBV7-9 | once | TRBJ2-5
CASPLTGITDTQYF | TGTGCCAGCCCCCTGACAGGGATCACAGATACGCAGTATTTT | TRBD1 | TRBV28 | - | TRBJ2-3
CASSFSGAPYEQYF | TGCGCCAGCAGCTTTAGCGGGGCCCCCTACGAGCAGTACTTC | TRBD2 | TRBV5-1 | - | TRBJ2-7
CASSAHRDSEGQFF | TGTGCCAGCAGCGCCCACCGGGACTCCGAGGGGCAGTTCTTC | - | TRBV21-1 | - | TRBJ2-1
CASSLQRGGQPQHF | TGTGCCAGCAGTCTCCAGAGGGGGGGACAGCCCCAGCATTTT | - | TRBV6-5 | - | TRBJ1-5
CASSLKTGYEQYF | TGTGCCAGCAGCTTAAAGACAGGCTACGAGCAGTACTTC | - | TRBV7-6 | - | TRBJ2-7
CASSQTSGGAIGNEQFF | TGTGCCAGCAGCCAAACTAGCGGGGGGGCCATCGGTAATGAGCAGTTCTTC | TRBD2 | TRBV4-2 | - | TRBJ2-1
CASSSPGNYGYTF | TGTGCCAGCTCATCCCCAGGGAATTATGGCTACACCTTC | - | TRBV11-3 | - | TRBJ1-2
CASRREAFF | TGTGCCAGCAGGCGCGAAGCTTTCTTT | - | TRBV6-7 | few | TRBJ1-1
CASRWRQGGEKLFF | TGTGCCAGCAGATGGCGACAGGGGGGTGAAAAACTGTTTTTT | TRBD1 | TRBV6-5 | - | TRBJ1-4
CASSLWDGKKLFF | TGTGCCAGCAGCTTATGGGACGGTAAAAAACTGTTTTTT | - | TRBV7-9 | - | TRBJ1-4
CASSVETGSGYGYTF | TGTGCCAGCAGCGTAGAAACAGGGTCGGGCTATGGCTACACCTTC | - | TRBV9 | - | TRBJ1-2
CASSSWGGSSYEQYF | TGTGCCAGTAGTTCCTGGGGGGGGAGCTCCTACGAGCAGTACTTC | TRBD2 | TRBV19 | - | TRBJ2-7
CATIPSGATNEKLFF | TGTGCCACCATCCCCAGCGGCGCAACTAATGAAAAACTGTTTTTT | - | TRBV19 | once | TRBJ1-4
CASTRESTEAFF | TGTGCCAGCACCCGGGAGAGCACTGAAGCTTTCTTT | - | TRBV6-5 | once | TRBJ1-1
CASTRHATGKGNTIYF | TGTGCCAGCACCCGTCATGCGACAGGGAAAGGAAACACCATATATTTT | TRBD1 | TRBV28 | - | TRBJ1-3
CASSPRISNTGELFF | TGTGCCAGCAGCCCGCGTATTTCGAACACCGGGGAGCTGTTTTTT | - | TRBV9 | - | TRBJ2-2
CAWSGRDSSSGNTIYF | TGTGCCTGGAGTGGGCGCGACAGCAGCTCTGGAAACACCATATATTTT | - | TRBV30 | - | TRBJ1-3
CASSLALGGGETQYF | TGTGCCAGCAGCTTAGCGCTGGGGGGCGGAGAGACCCAGTACTTC | - | TRBV7-2 | - | TRBJ2-5
CASSYGSIGEKLFF | TGTGCCAGCAGTTACGGTTCGATCGGTGAAAAACTGTTTTTT | - | TRBV6-6 | - | TRBJ1-4
CASSEENNQPQHF | TGTGCCAGCAGTGAAGAAAACAATCAGCCCCAGCATTTT | - | TRBV6-4 | - | TRBJ1-5
CASSQGTPSSPYNSPLHF | TGTGCCAGCAGCCAAGGGACGCCCTCGAGCCCTTATAATTCACCCCTCCACTTT | - | TRBV14 | - | TRBJ1-6
CASSIQGDQPQHF | TGTGCCAGTAGTATACAGGGGGACCAGCCCCAGCATTTT | TRBD1 | TRBV19 | - | TRBJ1-5
CASSLDTGGSNEKLFF | TGCGCCAGCAGCTTGGATACCGGCGGATCTAATGAAAAACTGTTTTTT | - | TRBV5-1 | - | TRBJ1-4
CAWGERLEDYEQYF | TGTGCCTGGGGGGAGAGATTGGAGGACTACGAGCAGTACTTC | - | TRBV30 | once | TRBJ2-7
CSAPRQETQYF | TGCAGTGCTCCACGGCAAGAGACCCAGTACTTC | - | TRBV20-1 | - | TRBJ2-5
CSVGVPLSYNEQFF | TGCAGCGTTGGAGTCCCTCTATCCTACAATGAGCAGTTCTTC | - | TRBV29-1 | - | TRBJ2-1
CASSEPSGGAGETQYF | TGTGCCAGCAGTGAACCCAGCGGGGGGGCCGGGGAGACCCAGTACTTC | TRBD2 | TRBV6-4 | - | TRBJ2-5
CASSPTYEQYF | TGTGCCAGCAGCCCGACCTACGAGCAGTACTTC | - | TRBV7-3 | few | TRBJ2-7
CASSIGRAHTGELFF | TGTGCCAGTAGTATAGGCAGGGCCCACACCGGGGAGCTGTTTTTT | - | TRBV19 | - | TRBJ2-2
CAISGGTGAKNIQYF | TGTGCCATCAGTGGGGGGACGGGGGCCAAAAACATTCAGTACTTC | - | TRBV10-3 | - | TRBJ2-4
CASSILAQRNTEAFF | TGTGCCAGCAGTATCCTTGCTCAGAGGAACACTGAAGCTTTCTTT | - | TRBV27 | - | TRBJ1-1
CASSLLQETQYF | TGTGCCAGCAGCTTGCTACAAGAGACCCAGTACTTC | - | TRBV5-4 | - | TRBJ2-5